The 18 T cell receptor beta chains below all came from one sample that was sequenced in a study of T cell responses to AZD1222 COVID-19 vaccine. Using immunoSEQ multiplex PCR, the repertoire was profiled, and TCRdb retains in-frame clones only, with some absent. This table holds about 140,000 clones, approximately 89% found once. The sample was peripheral blood, taken on day 0 of AZD1222 vaccination. These receptor sequences come from an adult in good health.

The rearrangement uses TRBV7-9 and TRBJ2-1; 11 nucleotides match TRBD2. Germline CDR1 is SEHNR and CDR2 is FQNEAQ (reference sequence). This CDR3 spans 15 amino acids. The V gene end was trimmed by 7 bases and the J gene end by 5 bases; junction bases not matched to a gene: 7. The CDR3: CASTPGLAANNEQFF. The CDR3 coding sequence is TGTGCCAGCACCCCGGGACTAGCGGCCAACAATGAGCAGTTCTTC.

The V and J genes are TRBV29-1 and TRBJ2-3; D call uncertain. The CDR3 is made up of 12 amino acids. Trimming removed 1 base at V and 0 bases at J, with 2 bases between. Germline CDR1 and CDR2: SQVTM and ANQGSEA. The CDR3 coding sequence is TGCAGCGTTGAAGGGAGCACAGATACGCAGTATTTT. Amino acid sequence: CSVEGSTDTQYF.

V is TRBV7-9 and J is TRBJ2-7, with D unresolved. The CDR3 runs to 13 residues. The germline V gene encodes CDR1 SEHNR and CDR2 FQNEAQ (reference sequence). V was cut by 2 bases and J by 6 bases, with 11 bases left in between. The CDR3 DNA follows: TGTGCCAGCAGCTTAACGTCGGTTGGCGAGCAGTACTTC. Translation: CASSLTSVGEQYF.

V usage is TRBV9 and J usage is TRBJ1-3, with unresolved D. The ends were cut back, 3 bases at V and 4 bases at J, with 11 bases in the middle. The CDR3 has 14 residues. Germline assignment: CDR1 SGDLS and CDR2 YYNGEE. Here the CDR3 reads CASSAQVSGNTIYF. The DNA of the CDR3 is TGTGCCAGCAGCGCCCAGGTTTCGGGAAACACCATATATTTT.

This clone has more than one count but fewer than ten. The rearrangement links TRBV7-9 to TRBJ2-7; the D call may be TRBD1 or TRBD2 (5 bases each). This CDR3 region has 16 residues. Germline CDR1 SEHNR, CDR2 FQNEAQ (reference sequence). The ends were cut back, 6 bases at V and 0 bases at J, with 18 bases in the middle. This CDR3 is CASSFLSGTSSYEQYF. The CDR3 bases are TGTGCCAGCAGTTTCCTGTCGGGGACGAGCTCCTACGAGCAGTACTTC.

V gene TRBV7-2 combines with J gene TRBJ2-7; a possible D gene is TRBD1 (5 bases). V lost 5 bases and J lost 2, with 16 bases in between. Germline V gene lookup returns CDR1 SGHTA and CDR2 FQGNSA. The length of the CDR3 is 15 residues. The chain's CDR3 is CASSPVGQGTYEQYF. The CDR3 DNA reads as TGTGCCAGCAGCCCCGTAGGGCAGGGCACCTACGAGCAGTACTTC.

The genes are TRBV19 and TRBJ1-1, with D unclear. Trimming stripped 7 bases from V and 1 base from J, with 16 bases between. Germline V gene data show CDR1 as LNHDA and CDR2 as SQIVND (reference sequence). CDR3 length equals 15 residues. CDR3 residues: CASTADGFGNTEAFF. The CDR3 DNA reads as TGTGCCAGTACCGCCGATGGGTTTGGGAACACTGAAGCTTTCTTT.

The chain is built from TRBV3-1 (or the pseudogene TRBV3-2) and TRBJ2-7; 10 bases line up with TRBD2. In germline, CDR1 is LGHDT, CDR2 YNNKEL (reference sequence). The length of the CDR3 is 13 residues. The V segment lost 0 bases and the J segment 10 bases; nucleotides outside the gene matches: 3. The CDR3 DNA sequence: TGTGCCAGCAGCCAAGACCTAGCGGGGGCTCAGTACTTC. This encodes CASSQDLAGAQYF.

The CDR3, as DNA: TGCGCCAGCAGCACTAGCGGGGTGATCACAGATACGCAGTATTTT. As protein: CASSTSGVITDTQYF. The chain is built from TRBV5-1 and TRBJ2-3, with 10 bases identical to TRBD2. The ends lost 4 bases at V and 2 bases at J; junction bases unmatched: 4. Germline lookup yields CDR1 SGHRS and CDR2 YFSETQ. This CDR3 is built from 15 residues. Together with reference TRBV5-1 and TRBJ2-3, the CDR3 gives the full variable domain: KAGVTQTPRYLIKTRGQQVTLSCSPISGHRSVSWYQQTPGQGLQFLFEYFSETQRNKGNFPGRFSGRQFSNSRSEMNVSTLELGDSALYLCASSTSGVITDTQYFGPGTRLTVL.

This clone came up once. This sequence joins TRBV6-1 and TRBJ2-3, with TRBD2 matching over 12 bases. The CDR3 extends over 17 amino acids. Germline lookup yields CDR1 MNHNS and CDR2 SASEGT. V was clipped by 1 base and J by 4 bases; unmatched bases: 6. CDR3 DNA: TGTGCCAGCAGTGAAGGCTTGACTAGCGGGAGCGCAGATACGCAGTATTTT. Translated, it gives CASSEGLTSGSADTQYF.

The count of this clone is one. This sequence joins TRBV7-6 and TRBJ1-1; D gene ambiguous. CDR3 length equals 14 residues. Trimming removed 1 base from V and 0 bases from J, with 6 bases in between. Germline CDR1 and CDR2: SGHVS and FNYEAQ. The CDR3 protein is CASSLGSMNTEAFF. The DNA of the CDR3 is TGTGCCAGCAGCTTAGGATCCATGAACACTGAAGCTTTCTTT. The whole variable domain, remainder taken from reference TRBV7-6 and TRBJ1-1, is GAGVSQSPRYKVTKRGQDVALRCDPISGHVSLYWYRQALGQGPEFLTYFNYEAQQDKSGLPNDRFSAERPEGSISTLTIQRTEQRDSAMYRCASSLGSMNTEAFFGQGTRLTVV.

V and J are TRBV12-2 and TRBJ1-6; the table's D gene call, TRBD1, was not cross checked with the DNA. TRBV12-2 is termed a pseudogene. This CDR3 has 14 residues. The CDR3 is CASRPGQGPSPLHF. CDR3 DNA sequence: TGTGCAAGTCGCCCGGGACAGGGCCCCTCACCCCTCCACTTT.

This chain connects TRBV18 to TRBJ1-3; D remains ambiguous. The CDR3 is 16 residues long. CDR1 and CDR2 from the germline V gene are KGHSH and LQKENI. Between the trimmed V and J ends, which lost 5 bases and 0 bases, there was a span of 14 bases. This CDR3 reads CASSDEGRGSGNTIYF. As DNA, the CDR3 is TGTGCCAGCTCAGATGAAGGACGAGGCTCTGGAAACACCATATATTTT.

The chain carries TRBV28 and TRBJ1-3, with a possible D match to TRBD1 (6 bases). This CDR3 region has 13 residues. V was cut by 5 bases and J by 4 bases, with 9 bases left in between. Per the germline V gene, CDR1 is MDHEN and CDR2 is SYDVKM. This CDR3 reads CASSGGPGNTIYF. As DNA, the CDR3 is TGTGCCAGCAGTGGGGGGCCCGGAAACACCATATATTTT.

V is TRBV11-3 and J is TRBJ2-7; tentative D call: TRBD2 (6 bases). With 0 bases removed from V and 2 bases from J, the gap between germline ends came to 14 bases. CDR3 length: 16 amino acids. Germline V CDR1 and CDR2: SGHNT, YENEEA. The CDR3 here is CASSLDSGTGTYEQYF. CDR3 DNA: TGTGCCAGCAGCTTAGATTCGGGGACTGGTACCTACGAGCAGTACTTC.

The rearrangement uses TRBV10-3 and TRBJ2-7, with a weak D call TRBD1 (6 bases). With 10 bases removed from V and 7 bases from J, the gap between germline ends came to 20 bases. From germline, CDR1 is ENHRY and CDR2 SYGVKD. This CDR3 has 13 amino acids. In nucleotides, the CDR3 is TGTGCCACCGGTGGACAGACCCAAGCGGAGCAGTACTTC. Its translation: CATGGQTQAEQYF.

This sequence joins TRBV9 and TRBJ2-3; unclear D gene. Germline values: CDR1 SGDLS, CDR2 YYNGEE. The CDR3 runs to 14 residues. The ends were cut back, 1 base at V and 1 base at J, with 7 bases in the middle. Here the CDR3 DNA reads TGTGCCAGCAGCGTAAGGCAGCGCACAGATACGCAGTATTTT. It yields the protein CASSVRQRTDTQYF.

The J gene is TRBJ1-2, the V gene TRBV7-9, with 8 bases matching TRBD1. Germline V CDR1 and CDR2: SEHNR, FQNEAQ (reference sequence). V was clipped by 5 bases and J by 8 bases; unmatched bases: 10. The CDR3 totals 14 residues. CDR3 region: CASSQTGALGGYTF. The CDR3, as DNA: TGTGCCAGCAGCCAGACAGGGGCCCTTGGGGGCTACACCTTC.